This T cell receptor beta chain was sequenced in a study of cytotoxic CD8 clonotypes in ibrutinib-treated CLL. Sequencing used immunoSEQ multiplex PCR; TCRdb keeps in-frame clones, though not all of them. Here the sample spans under 150,000 clones, 75% to 95% being singletons. The CDR3 is made up of 14 amino acids. Per germline, CDR1 KGHSH and CDR2 LQKENI. V was trimmed by 3 bases and J by 8 bases, leaving 13 bases between them. The source is a human donor with chronic lymphocytic leukemia. Specimen: PBMCs, collected after 12 months of ibrutinib treatment. The chain couples TRBV18 to TRBJ1-4; D is perhaps TRBD1 (5 bases). CDR3 loop: CASSPDITGEKLFF. The CDR3 DNA sequence: TGTGCCAGCTCACCGGACATCACTGGCGAAAAACTGTTTTTT.